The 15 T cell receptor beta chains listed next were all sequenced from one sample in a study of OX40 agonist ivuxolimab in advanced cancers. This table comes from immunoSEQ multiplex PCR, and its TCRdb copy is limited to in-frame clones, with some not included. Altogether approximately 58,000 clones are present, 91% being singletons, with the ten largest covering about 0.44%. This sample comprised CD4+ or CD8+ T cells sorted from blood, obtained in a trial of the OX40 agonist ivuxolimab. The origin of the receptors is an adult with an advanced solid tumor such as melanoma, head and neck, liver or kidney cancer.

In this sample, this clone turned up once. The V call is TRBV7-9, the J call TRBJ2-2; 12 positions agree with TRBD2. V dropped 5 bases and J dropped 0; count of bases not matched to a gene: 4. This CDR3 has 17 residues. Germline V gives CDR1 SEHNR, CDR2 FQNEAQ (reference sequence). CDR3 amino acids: CASSAGTSGSNTGELFF. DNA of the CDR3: TGTGCCAGCAGCGCCGGGACTAGCGGGTCGAACACCGGGGAGCTGTTTTTT.

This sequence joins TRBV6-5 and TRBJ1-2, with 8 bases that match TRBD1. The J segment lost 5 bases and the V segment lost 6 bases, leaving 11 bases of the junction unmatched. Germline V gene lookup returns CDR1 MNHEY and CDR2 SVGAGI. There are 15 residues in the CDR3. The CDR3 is CASRGGQGGVYGYTF. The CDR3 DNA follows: TGTGCCAGCAGGGGAGGACAGGGTGGAGTGTATGGCTACACCTTC.

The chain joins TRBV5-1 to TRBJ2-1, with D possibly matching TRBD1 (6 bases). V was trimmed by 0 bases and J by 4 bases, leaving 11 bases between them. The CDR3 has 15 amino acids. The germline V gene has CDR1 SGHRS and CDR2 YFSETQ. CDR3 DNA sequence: TGCGCCAGCAGCTTGGACAGGGTCTCGTACAATGAGCAGTTCTTC. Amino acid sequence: CASSLDRVSYNEQFF. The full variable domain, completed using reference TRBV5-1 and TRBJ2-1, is KAGVTQTPRYLIKTRGQQVTLSCSPISGHRSVSWYQQTPGQGLQFLFEYFSETQRNKGNFPGRFSGRQFSNSRSEMNVSTLELGDSALYLCASSLDRVSYNEQFFGPGTRLTVL.

The DNA of the CDR3 is TGTGCCAGCAGCTTAGGGCTGGGGCGCGAGCAGTACTTC. This gives the protein CASSLGLGREQYF. J is TRBJ2-7 and V is TRBV7-2; D might be TRBD1 (5 bases). The CDR3 has 13 amino acids. Trimming pared 1 base from V and 6 bases from J, leaving 10 bases between. The V gene's germline CDR1 is SGHTA and CDR2 FQGNSA.

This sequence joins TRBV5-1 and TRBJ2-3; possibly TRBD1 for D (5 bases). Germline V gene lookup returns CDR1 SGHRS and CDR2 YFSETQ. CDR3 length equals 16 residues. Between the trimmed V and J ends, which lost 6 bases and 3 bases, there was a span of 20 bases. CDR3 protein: CASTGLVGEGTDTQYF. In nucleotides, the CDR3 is TGCGCCAGCACTGGGTTGGTAGGGGAAGGGACAGATACGCAGTATTTT.

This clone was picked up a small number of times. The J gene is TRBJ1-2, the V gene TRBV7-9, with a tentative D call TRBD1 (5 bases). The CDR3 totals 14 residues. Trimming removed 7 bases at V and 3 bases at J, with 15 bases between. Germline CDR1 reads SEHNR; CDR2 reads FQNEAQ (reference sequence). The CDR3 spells CASTLGAEHYGYTF. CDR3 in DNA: TGTGCCAGCACCCTAGGGGCAGAGCACTATGGCTACACCTTC.

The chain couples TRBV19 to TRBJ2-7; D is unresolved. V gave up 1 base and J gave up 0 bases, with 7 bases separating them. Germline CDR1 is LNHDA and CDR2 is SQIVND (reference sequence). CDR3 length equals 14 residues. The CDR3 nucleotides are TGTGCCAGTAGTATAGTCCTGAGCTCCTACGAGCAGTACTTC. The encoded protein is CASSIVLSSYEQYF.

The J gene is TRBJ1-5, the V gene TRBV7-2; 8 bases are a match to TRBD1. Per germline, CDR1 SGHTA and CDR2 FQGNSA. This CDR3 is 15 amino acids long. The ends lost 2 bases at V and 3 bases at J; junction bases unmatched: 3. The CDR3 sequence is CASSLQGASNQPQHF. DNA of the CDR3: TGTGCCAGCAGCTTACAGGGGGCTTCCAATCAGCCCCAGCATTTT.

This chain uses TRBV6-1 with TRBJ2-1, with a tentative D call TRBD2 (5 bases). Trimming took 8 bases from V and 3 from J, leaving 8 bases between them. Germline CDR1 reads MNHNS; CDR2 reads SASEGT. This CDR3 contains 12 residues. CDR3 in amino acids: CASGSNYNEQFF. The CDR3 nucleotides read TGTGCCAGCGGGAGTAACTACAATGAGCAGTTCTTC.

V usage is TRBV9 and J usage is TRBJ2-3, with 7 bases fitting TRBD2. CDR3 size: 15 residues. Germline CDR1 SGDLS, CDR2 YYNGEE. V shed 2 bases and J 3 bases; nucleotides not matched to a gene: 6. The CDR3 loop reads CASSVYVSGTDTQYF. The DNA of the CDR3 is TGTGCCAGCAGCGTCTATGTTAGCGGGACAGATACGCAGTATTTT.

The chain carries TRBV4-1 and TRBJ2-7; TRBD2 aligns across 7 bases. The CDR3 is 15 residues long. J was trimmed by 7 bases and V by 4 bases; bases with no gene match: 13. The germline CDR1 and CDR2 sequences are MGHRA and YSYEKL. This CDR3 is CASSRRLALATEQYF. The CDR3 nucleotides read TGCGCCAGCAGCCGACGACTAGCCCTCGCTACGGAGCAGTACTTC.

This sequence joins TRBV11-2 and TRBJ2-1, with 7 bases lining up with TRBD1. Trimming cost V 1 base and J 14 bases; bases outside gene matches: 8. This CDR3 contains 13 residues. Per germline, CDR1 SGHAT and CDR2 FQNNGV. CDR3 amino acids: CASSLGATGSEFF. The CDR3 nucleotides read TGTGCCAGCAGCTTAGGGGCGACAGGGTCTGAGTTCTTC.

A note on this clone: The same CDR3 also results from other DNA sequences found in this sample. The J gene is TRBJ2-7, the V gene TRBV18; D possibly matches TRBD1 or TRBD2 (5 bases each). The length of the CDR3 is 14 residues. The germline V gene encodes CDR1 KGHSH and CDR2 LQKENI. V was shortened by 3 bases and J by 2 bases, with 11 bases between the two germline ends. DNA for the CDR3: TGTGCCAGCTCACCCCGGGACGGCGCCTACGAGCAGTACTTC. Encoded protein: CASSPRDGAYEQYF.

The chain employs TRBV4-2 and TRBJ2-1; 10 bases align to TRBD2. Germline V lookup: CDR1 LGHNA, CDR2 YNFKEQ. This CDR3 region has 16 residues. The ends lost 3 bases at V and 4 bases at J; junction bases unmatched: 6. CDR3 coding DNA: TGTGCCAGCAGCCATACGAGCGGGAGGGCTTACAATGAGCAGTTCTTC. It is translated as CASSHTSGRAYNEQFF.

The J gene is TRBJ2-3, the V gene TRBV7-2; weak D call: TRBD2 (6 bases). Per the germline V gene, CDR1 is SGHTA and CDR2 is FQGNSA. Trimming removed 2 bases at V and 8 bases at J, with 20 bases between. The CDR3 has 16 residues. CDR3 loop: CASSLSGRGLSVTQYF. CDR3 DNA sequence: TGTGCCAGCAGCTTATCGGGGCGGGGCCTATCTGTTACGCAGTATTTT. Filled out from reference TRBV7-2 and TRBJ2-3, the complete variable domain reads GAGVSQSPSNKVTEKGKDVELRCDPISGHTALYWYRQSLGQGLEFLIYFQGNSAPDKSGLPSDRFSAERTGGSVSTLTIQRTQQEDSAVYLCASSLSGRGLSVTQYFGPGTRLTVL.